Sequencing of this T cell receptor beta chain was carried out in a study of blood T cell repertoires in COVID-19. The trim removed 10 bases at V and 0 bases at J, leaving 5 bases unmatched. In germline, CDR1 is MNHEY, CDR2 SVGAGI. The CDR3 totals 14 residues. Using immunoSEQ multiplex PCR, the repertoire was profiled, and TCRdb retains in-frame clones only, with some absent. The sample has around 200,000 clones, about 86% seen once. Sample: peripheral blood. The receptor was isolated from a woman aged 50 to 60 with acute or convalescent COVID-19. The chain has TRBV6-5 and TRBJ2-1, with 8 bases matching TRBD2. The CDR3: CATNGGASYNEQFF. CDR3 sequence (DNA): TGTGCCACCAACGGGGGGGCCTCCTACAATGAGCAGTTCTTC.